This T cell receptor (beta chain) was profiled in a study of OX40 agonist ivuxolimab in advanced cancers. Study context: Patients assigned to dose escalation were diagnosed with hepatocellular carcinoma, melanoma, renal cell or head and neck cancer. Cohort: about 82% men, mean age 60, aged about 20 to 79. Overall study results and limits: Low normalized T-cell clonal expansion was additionally recorded for some nonresponders.

Repertoires were generated with immunoSEQ multiplex PCR, while TCRdb's copy carries only in-frame clones and drops some. The repertoire holds roughly 56,000 clones, with about nine tenths as singletons. V dropped 1 base and J dropped 4; count of bases not matched to a gene: 3. The germline V gene has CDR1 SNHLY and CDR2 FYNNEI. This CDR3 region has 15 residues. This clone turned up a few times. Its target is unknown. The sample consisted of CD4+ or CD8+ T cells sorted from blood, taken in a trial of the OX40 agonist ivuxolimab. The chain uses TRBV2 and TRBJ1-2, with 10 bases matching TRBD1. This sequence originates from an adult with an advanced solid tumor such as melanoma, head and neck, liver or kidney cancer. The CDR3 sequence: CASSEETGGSYGYTF. In nucleotides, the CDR3 is TGTGCCAGCAGTGAAGAGACAGGGGGCAGCTATGGCTACACCTTC. The full variable domain, rest sourced from reference TRBV2 and TRBJ1-2, is EPEVTQTPSHQVTQMGQEVILRCVPISNHLYFYWYRQILGQKVEFLVSFYNNEISEKSEIFDDQFSVERPDGSNFTLKIRSTKLEDSAMYFCASSEETGGSYGYTFGSGTRLTVV.